The entry below gives a single TCR beta chain sequence along with its context. Authors' data handling: Quantification of nucleated cells was approximated via reference gene primer amplification. Using immunoSEQ multiplex PCR, the repertoire was profiled, and TCRdb retains in-frame clones only, with some absent. V and J calls plus clone size are reproduced from that table; the DNA served to infer D and trimming. The table includes 250,000 to 300,000 clones, under 90% detected once. The data belong to a study of blood T cell repertoires in COVID-19. Study background: Researchers got acute and convalescent COVID-19 samples from the United States, Italy and Spain. PBMCs, B-cell-depleted T cells, or T cells provided the cDNA or gDNA that made up the material.

Seattle enrolled patients during active infection and tracked them longitudinally. J gave up 1 base and V 4 bases, and 2 bases lay outside the gene matches. The CDR3 spans 14 residues. CDR1 is LGHDT and CDR2 is YNNKEL in the germline V gene (reference sequence). The sequence was obtained from a woman in her thirties with COVID-19, enrolled during active disease. The genes are TRBV3-1 (or the pseudogene TRBV3-2) and TRBJ1-1, with 8 nucleotides matching TRBD1. Sequenced material: peripheral blood. CDR3 sequence reads: CASSRGQGNTEAFF. In DNA form, the CDR3 reads TGTGCCAGCAGCCGAGGACAGGGGAACACTGAAGCTTTCTTT.